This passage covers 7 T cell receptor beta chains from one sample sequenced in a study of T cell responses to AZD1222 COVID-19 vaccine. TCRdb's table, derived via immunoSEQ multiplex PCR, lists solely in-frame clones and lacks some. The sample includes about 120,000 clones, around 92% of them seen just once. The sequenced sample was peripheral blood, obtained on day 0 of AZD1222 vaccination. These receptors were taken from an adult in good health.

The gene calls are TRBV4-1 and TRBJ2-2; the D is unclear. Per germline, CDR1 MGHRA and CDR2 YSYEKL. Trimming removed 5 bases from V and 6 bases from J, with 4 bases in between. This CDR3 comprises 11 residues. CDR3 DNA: TGCGCCAGCAGCTTTCCCGGGGAGCTGTTTTTT. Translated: CASSFPGELFF.

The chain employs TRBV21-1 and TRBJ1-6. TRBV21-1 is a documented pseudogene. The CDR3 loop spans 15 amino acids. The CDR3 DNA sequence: TGTGCCAGCAGCAATAGGCCCCGAGCTAATTCACCCCTCCACTTT. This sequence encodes CASSNRPRANSPLHF.

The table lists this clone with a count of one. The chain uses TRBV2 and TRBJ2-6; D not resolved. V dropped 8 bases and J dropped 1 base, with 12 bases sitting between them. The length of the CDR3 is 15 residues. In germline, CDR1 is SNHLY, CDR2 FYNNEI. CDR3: CASYIPRSGANVLTF. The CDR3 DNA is TGTGCCAGCTATATTCCCAGATCTGGGGCCAACGTCCTGACTTTC.

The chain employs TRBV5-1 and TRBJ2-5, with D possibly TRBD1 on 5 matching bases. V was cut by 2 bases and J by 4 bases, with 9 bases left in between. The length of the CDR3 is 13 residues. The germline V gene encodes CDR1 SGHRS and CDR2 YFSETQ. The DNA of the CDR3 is TGCGCCAGCAGCTTAGAAGGGGCAGAGACCCAGTACTTC. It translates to CASSLEGAETQYF.

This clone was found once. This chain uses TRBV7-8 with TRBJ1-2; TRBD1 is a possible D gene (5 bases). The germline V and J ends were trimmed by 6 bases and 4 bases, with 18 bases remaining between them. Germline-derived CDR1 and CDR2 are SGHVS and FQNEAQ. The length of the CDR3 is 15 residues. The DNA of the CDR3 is TGTGCCAGCAGGACATCCGGGACGGAGGCCTATGGCTACACCTTC. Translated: CASRTSGTEAYGYTF.

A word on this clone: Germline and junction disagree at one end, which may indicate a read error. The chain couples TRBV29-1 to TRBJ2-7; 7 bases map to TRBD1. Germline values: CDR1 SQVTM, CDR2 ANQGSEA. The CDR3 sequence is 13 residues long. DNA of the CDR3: TGCAGCGTGGAAGGGGGCAATTCCTACGAGCAGTACTTC. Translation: CSVEGGNSYEQYF.

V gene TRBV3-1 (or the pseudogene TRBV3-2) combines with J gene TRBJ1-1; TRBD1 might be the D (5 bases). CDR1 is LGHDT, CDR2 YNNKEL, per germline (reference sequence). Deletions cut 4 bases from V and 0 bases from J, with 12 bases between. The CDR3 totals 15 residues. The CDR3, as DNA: TGTGCCAGCAGCCCCTGGGGGTTGATGAACACTGAAGCTTTCTTT. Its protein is CASSPWGLMNTEAFF.